These 6 T cell receptor beta chains were sequenced from one sample in a study of OX40 agonist ivuxolimab in advanced cancers. Method: immunoSEQ multiplex PCR; TCRdb's copy keeps in-frame clones and lacks some. The data hold 72,000 or so clones, with around 82% observed a single time. This sample comprised CD4+ or CD8+ T cells sorted from blood, obtained in a trial of the OX40 agonist ivuxolimab. These receptors were obtained from an adult with an advanced solid tumor such as melanoma, head and neck, liver or kidney cancer.

This sequence joins TRBV5-1 and TRBJ1-1, with TRBD1 identical over 7 bases. From germline, CDR1 is SGHRS and CDR2 YFSETQ. The CDR3 sequence is 15 residues long. The J segment lost 1 base and the V segment lost 1 base, leaving 4 bases of the junction unmatched. Written as DNA, the CDR3 is TGCGCCAGCAGCTTGCCAGGGGGGTCGAACACTGAAGCTTTCTTT. Protein product: CASSLPGGSNTEAFF.

V is TRBV19 and J is TRBJ2-4; D is ambiguous. V was pared by 10 bases and J by 6 bases, with 16 bases between. Germline V lookup: CDR1 LNHDA, CDR2 SQIVND (reference sequence). This CDR3 is built from 13 residues. In DNA form, the CDR3 reads TGTGCCACAATAGGGTGGCCGGCAAACATTCAGTACTTC. Its protein is CATIGWPANIQYF.

In this sample, this clone turned up once. This sequence joins TRBV5-4 and TRBJ2-7, with D tentatively TRBD2 (6 bases). The CDR3 spans 15 residues. Germline V gene lookup returns CDR1 SGHNT and CDR2 YYREEE (reference sequence). Trimming pared 0 bases from V and 2 bases from J, leaving 12 bases between. CDR3 amino acids: CASSLGASEAYEQYF. For the CDR3, the DNA is TGTGCCAGCAGCTTGGGGGCTAGCGAGGCCTACGAGCAGTACTTC.

V and J are TRBV6-5 and TRBJ1-2; D is undetermined. Trimming stripped 5 bases from V and 4 bases from J, with 14 bases between. CDR1 is MNHEY, CDR2 SVGAGI, per germline. The CDR3 is 14 amino acids. The CDR3 DNA reads TGTGCCAGCAGTCCGGAAGGGAACCTCTATGGCTACACCTTC. Translating gives CASSPEGNLYGYTF.

In its sample, this clone was seen a few times. J is TRBJ2-7 and V is TRBV10-3, with D tentatively TRBD1 or TRBD2 (6 bases each). The germline V gene has CDR1 ENHRY and CDR2 SYGVKD. The germline V and J ends were trimmed by 3 bases and 2 bases, with 11 bases remaining between them. This CDR3 spans 14 amino acids. The CDR3 sequence is CAISDMGGAYEQYF. CDR3 nucleotide sequence: TGTGCCATCAGTGATATGGGGGGCGCCTACGAGCAGTACTTC.

As regards this clone: Other DNA variants within this sample encode the same CDR3. The J gene is TRBJ2-5, the V gene TRBV18, with TRBD1 matching 9 bases. The CDR3 is made up of 15 amino acids. Germline V lookup: CDR1 KGHSH, CDR2 LQKENI. V dropped 6 bases and J dropped 1; count of bases not matched to a gene: 6. The CDR3 bases are TGTGCCAGCTCGCCAGGGACAGGGTCCCAAGAGACCCAGTACTTC. It translates to CASSPGTGSQETQYF.